The following is a TCR beta chain sequence with its context. Antigen unknown. The data were produced by immunoSEQ multiplex PCR, yet TCRdb's version contains in-frame clones alone and is incomplete. The sample carries 110,000 or so clones, 94% recorded once. The data derive from a study of brain T cells in children with intractable seizures. Points from the study as a whole: Viral specificity was inferred only from CDR3 similarity; HCMV serostatus was unknown.

Germline-derived CDR1 and CDR2 are MDHEN and SYDVKM. V gave up 3 bases and J gave up 5 bases, with 19 bases separating them. The CDR3 has 16 residues. This TCR came from a boy in the first two years of life with hemimegalencephaly and intractable seizures. The chain links TRBV28 to TRBJ1-1; tentative D call: TRBD1 (5 bases). The sample in question was peripheral blood, obtained at surgery. The CDR3 DNA sequence: TGTGCCAGCAGTTTGGCCCGGGGGAGGGGAGGAACTGAAGCTTTCTTT. Its protein is CASSLARGRGGTEAFF. Supplemented by reference TRBV28 and TRBJ1-1, the full variable domain reads DVKVTQSSRYLVKRTGEKVFLECVQDMDHENMFWYRQDPGLGLRLIYFSYDVKMKEKGDIPEGYSVSREKKERFSLILESASTNQTSMYLCASSLARGRGGTEAFFGQGTRLTVV.